This record covers a single T cell receptor beta chain. Antigen: not known. Germline CDR1 is LNHNV and CDR2 is YYDKDF (reference sequence). CDR3 length: 13 amino acids. V was trimmed by 0 bases and J by 4 bases, leaving 7 bases between them. This sample was taken from a study of T cells in narcolepsy. The overall study: Enrolled donors included narcolepsy type 1 or type 2 patients and healthy controls. Findings of the study overall: Same-patient CSF and blood CD4+ T cell clonotypes included HCRT-specific and TRIB2-specific autoreactive ones. No autoreactive T cell clone sequences appeared in some memory CD4+ repertoires.

The protocol was immunoSEQ multiplex PCR, while the TCRdb copy is restricted to in-frame clones and leaves out a portion. The sample has roughly 18,000 clones, 70% to 90% seen once. Input material: memory (CD45RA-) CD4+ T cells from blood. The chain recombines TRBV15 with TRBJ2-7, with no clear D. The TCR comes from a human donor in good health. The CDR3 DNA reads TGTGCCACCAGCAGAGATGTGGGATACGAGCAGTACTTC. It yields the protein CATSRDVGYEQYF.